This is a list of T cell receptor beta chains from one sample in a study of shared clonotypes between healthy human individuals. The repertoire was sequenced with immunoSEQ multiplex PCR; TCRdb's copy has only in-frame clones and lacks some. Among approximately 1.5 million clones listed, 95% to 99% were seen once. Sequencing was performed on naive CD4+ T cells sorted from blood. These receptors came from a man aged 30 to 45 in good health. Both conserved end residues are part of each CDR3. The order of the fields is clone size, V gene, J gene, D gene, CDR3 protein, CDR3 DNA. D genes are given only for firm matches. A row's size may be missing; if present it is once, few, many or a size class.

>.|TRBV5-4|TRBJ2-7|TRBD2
CASSLPLTSGRGEQYF
TGTGCCAGCAGCTTGCCCTTGACTAGCGGGAGAGGTGAGCAGTACTTC
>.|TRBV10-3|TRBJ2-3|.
CAISDGDTDTQYF
TGTGCCATCAGTGACGGGGACACAGATACGCAGTATTTT
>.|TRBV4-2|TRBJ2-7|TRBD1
CASSQRTGTGSWEQYF
TGTGCCAGCAGCCAGCGCACCGGGACAGGCTCTTGGGAGCAGTACTTC
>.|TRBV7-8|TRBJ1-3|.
CASSTLLSGNTIYF
TGTGCCAGCAGCACACTTCTGTCGGGAAACACCATATATTTT
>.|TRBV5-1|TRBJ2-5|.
CASRVRAGQETQYF
TGCGCCAGCAGGGTCCGGGCAGGACAAGAGACCCAGTACTTC
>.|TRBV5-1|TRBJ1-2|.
CASSLGTSPNYGYTF
TGCGCCAGCAGCCTTGGAACGAGTCCTAACTATGGCTACACCTTC
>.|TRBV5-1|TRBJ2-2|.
CASSKGDTGELFF
TGCGCCAGCTCCAAAGGGGACACCGGGGAGCTGTTTTTT
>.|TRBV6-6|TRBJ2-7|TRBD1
CASSSLGQVSNKQYF
TGTGCCAGCAGTTCCCTAGGACAGGTCTCCAACAAGCAGTACTTC
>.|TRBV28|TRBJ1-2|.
CATRDPGAHYGYTF
TGTGCCACCCGCGATCCGGGGGCACACTATGGCTACACCTTC
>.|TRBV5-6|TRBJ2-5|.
CASSLARGRETQYF
TGTGCCAGCAGCTTGGCCCGGGGGCGCGAGACCCAGTACTTC
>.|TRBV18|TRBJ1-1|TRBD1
CASSPLGQGTEAFF
TGTGCCAGCTCACCACTGGGACAGGGCACTGAAGCTTTCTTT
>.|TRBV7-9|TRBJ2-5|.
CASSLEGRGQETQYF
TGTGCCAGCAGCTTAGAAGGCAGGGGCCAAGAGACCCAGTACTTC
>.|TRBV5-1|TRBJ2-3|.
CASSAGSGNVVDTQYF
TGCGCCAGCAGCGCCGGTTCCGGGAATGTTGTGGATACGCAGTATTTT
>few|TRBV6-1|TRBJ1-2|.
CASSEAGGYGYTF
TGTGCCAGCAGTGAAGCAGGGGGCTATGGCTACACCTTC
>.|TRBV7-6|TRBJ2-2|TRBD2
CASSLGSQLASGELFF
TGTGCCAGCAGCTTAGGATCCCAACTAGCGTCAGGGGAGCTGTTTTTT
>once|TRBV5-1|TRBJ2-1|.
CASSLVLSPNNEQFF
TGCGCCAGCAGCTTGGTTCTCTCCCCCAACAATGAGCAGTTCTTC
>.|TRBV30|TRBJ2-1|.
CAWSARRAGEQFF
TGTGCCTGGAGCGCCCGTAGGGCGGGTGAGCAGTTCTTC
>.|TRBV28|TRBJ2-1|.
CASSLGSFSYNEQFF
TGTGCCAGCAGTTTGGGCAGCTTCTCCTACAATGAGCAGTTCTTC